Included here is one T cell receptor beta chain sequence, with context. As yet, its antigen is unknown. Trimming at V came to 3 bases and at J to 2 bases, leaving 2 bases not matched to a gene. This CDR3 has 15 amino acids. Germline V gene sequence: CDR1 SGHDT, CDR2 YYEEEE. This sample is part of a study of cytomegalovirus exposure and HLA in healthy donors. General study results and limits: Specificity for CMV antigens was confirmed in vitro for three of the CMV-associated chains.

PCR primers comprised 60 Vbeta and 13 Jbeta primers. Clones were read by immunoSEQ multiplex PCR, and TCRdb kept only the in-frame ones, dropping some. In all, the sample yields 150,000 to 200,000 clones. V and J are TRBV5-6 and TRBJ1-5, with 10 bases matching TRBD1. Sequencing was carried out using PBMCs. The receptor's source is a woman aged 55 to 70 in good health and CMV-seronegative. The CDR3 bases are TGTGCCAGCAGCTCCGGGACAGGGGGCAATCAGCCCCAGCATTTT. As protein: CASSSGTGGNQPQHF.